Described below is a single T cell receptor (beta chain) sequence and its context. The sample is drawn from a study of T cells in narcolepsy. Study overall: Healthy controls were enrolled alongside patients with narcolepsy type 1 or type 2.

The V gene end was trimmed by 4 bases and the J gene end by 6 bases; junction bases not matched to a gene: 6. The length of the CDR3 is 14 residues. Per germline, CDR1 MNHEY and CDR2 SMNVEV (reference sequence). The table came from immunoSEQ multiplex PCR; TCRdb's copy has only in-frame clones and leaves some out. Counted here are more than 30,000 clones, 70% to 80% occurring once; the ten biggest clones make up approximately 1.1%. The sequence was obtained from a human donor with narcolepsy. Material for sequencing was CD45RA- memory CD4+ T cells from PBMCs. The chain couples TRBV27 to TRBJ2-1; 7 positions match TRBD2. CDR3 region: CASSSGRTPNEQFF. DNA of the CDR3: TGTGCCAGCAGTTCCGGGAGGACCCCCAATGAGCAGTTCTTC.